These 12 T cell receptor beta chains were sequenced from one sample in a study of human T cells and chemical hapten exposure (dated by TCRdb to about 2021). Library creation used RACE. Sequenced on a NextSeq 500. The public reads were quality trimmed at Q25 with fastp and then assembled into clones with MiXCR by TCRdb, keeping productive beta chains. Here each entry gathers all rows of one CDR3 protein and keeps the most common genes and DNA. This sample lists 350,000 to 450,000 distinct CDR3 sequences; roughly 5% were detected once. In total, the top ten clones hold 2.5% to 3% of the sample. The intended sense of this specimen's time point label: pre-sensitization, week 0. What the treatment or condition label conveys for this sample: therapeutic diphenylcyclopropenone sensitization with weekly scalp DPC. The sequencing here drew on whole blood, taken in connection with sensitization to the hapten diphenylcyclopropenone (DPC). These receptors were collected from a woman between 45 and 60 years old with alopecia areata. Some clones in this sample may be carry-over from other donors' samples.

The rearrangement links TRBV7-2 to TRBJ1-3; no definite D call. This CDR3 has 14 residues. The germline V gene has CDR1 SGHTA and CDR2 FQGNSA. V gave up 4 bases and J gave up 4 bases, with 11 bases separating them. CDR3 nucleotide sequence: TGTGCCAGCAGCTCTCCGGGTTGGGGAAACACCATATATTTT. Amino acids: CASSSPGWGNTIYF.

This clonotype was picked up a small number of times. The CDR3 is CASSQDSPSYNSPLHF. The CDR3 nucleotides are TGTGCCAGCAGCCAAGACAGTCCCTCCTATAATTCACCCCTCCACTTT. The gene calls are TRBV3-1 and TRBJ1-6, with unresolved D. Between the trimmed V and J ends, which lost 0 bases and 0 bases, there was a span of 6 bases. CDR1 and CDR2 (germline): LGHDT, YNNKEL (reference sequence). This CDR3 spans 16 amino acids.

The sample holds many counts of this clonotype. This rearrangement joins TRBV6-5 to TRBJ2-1, with TRBD2 matching over 14 bases. V shed 1 base, J shed 7 bases, and the junction held 9 bases outside the gene matches. The CDR3 has 18 amino acids. Germline V gene lookup returns CDR1 MNHEY and CDR2 SVGAGI. The CDR3 bases are TGTGCCAGCAGTTACTTGGGACTAGCGGGAGAGGGTGGAAATGAGCAGTTCTTC. Protein sequence: CASSYLGLAGEGGNEQFF.

This clonotype was counted a few times. The chain has TRBV29-1 and TRBJ2-7, with a tentative D call TRBD1 (5 bases). Deletions cut 7 bases from V and 2 bases from J, with 12 bases between. Germline CDR1 and CDR2: SQVTM and ANQGSEA. This CDR3 has 12 residues. The CDR3 DNA reads TGCAGCGCAGAAGGACAACCCTACGAGCAGTACTTC. Its translation is CSAEGQPYEQYF.

This clonotype was found a few times. The chain links TRBV25-1 to TRBJ1-3; D gene ambiguous. The CDR3 has 15 residues. CDR1 is MGHDK, CDR2 SYGVNS, per germline. V was cut by 5 bases and J by 0 bases, with 11 bases left in between. The CDR3: CASSRTWSSGNTIYF. In nucleotides, the CDR3 is TGTGCCAGCAGTCGAACATGGTCCTCTGGAAACACCATATATTTT.

This clonotype was picked up many times. The V call is TRBV11-2, the J call TRBJ2-1; either TRBD1 or TRBD2 may supply D (6 bases each). Per germline, CDR1 SGHAT and CDR2 FQNNGV. V was cut by 4 bases and J by 3 bases, with 16 bases left in between. The length of the CDR3 is 16 residues. The CDR3 here is CASSSLRGARYNEQFF. The CDR3, as DNA: TGTGCCAGCAGCTCTCTTAGGGGGGCCCGCTACAATGAGCAGTTCTTC.

This clonotype was recorded a few times. V usage is TRBV20-1 and J usage is TRBJ2-1; D gene unclear. Between the trimmed V and J ends, which lost 5 bases and 2 bases, there was a span of 10 bases. Germline values: CDR1 DFQATT, CDR2 SNEGSKA (reference sequence). There are 13 residues in the CDR3. The CDR3 here is CSAQGGTYNEQFF. DNA for the CDR3: TGCAGTGCTCAAGGTGGGACCTACAATGAGCAGTTCTTC.

This CDR3 reads CASSFISLNTEAFF. CDR3 bases: TGTGCCAGCAGTTTTATTAGCCTTAACACTGAAGCTTTCTTT. This sequence joins TRBV12-3 or TRBV12-4 and TRBJ1-1, with D unresolved. V was pared by 3 bases and J by 2 bases, with 10 bases between. The CDR3 has 14 amino acids.

This clonotype was seen only a few times. V gene TRBV7-9 combines with J gene TRBJ2-3; D uncertain. The CDR3 has 15 residues. The V gene lost 1 base and the J gene lost 3 bases, with 11 bases spanning the gap. In germline, CDR1 is SEHNR, CDR2 FQNEAQ (reference sequence). In nucleotides, the CDR3 is TGTGCCAGCAGCTTAGGGATGGAAGAGACAGATACGCAGTATTTT. Translating it yields CASSLGMEETDTQYF.

This clonotype was observed a handful of times. The genes are TRBV12-5 and TRBJ1-5; D is uncertain. The CDR3 contains 13 residues. Germline CDR1 reads LGHNT; CDR2 reads FRNRAP. V gave up 7 bases and J gave up 7 bases, with 14 bases separating them. The CDR3: CASDSPGSQPQHF. Here the CDR3 DNA reads TGTGCTAGTGATTCTCCGGGGAGCCAGCCCCAGCATTTT.

This clonotype occurred many times. The CDR3 sequence: CASSLGLRGGLADTQYF. DNA of the CDR3: TGTGCCAGCAGCTTAGGTTTGCGGGGGGGCCTCGCAGATACGCAGTATTTT. The chain is built from TRBV7-2 and TRBJ2-3; 9 positions agree with TRBD2. The CDR3 sequence is 17 residues long. J was trimmed by 4 bases and V by 1 base; bases with no gene match: 9. Germline CDR1 is SGHTA and CDR2 is FQGNSA.

This clonotype showed up just a few times. This chain joins TRBV24-1 and TRBJ2-1; the match to TRBD2 covers 7 bases. The CDR3 is 15 amino acids. CDR1 is KGHDR, CDR2 SFDVKD, per germline. J gave up 6 bases and V 7 bases, and 11 bases lay outside the gene matches. The DNA for the CDR3 is TGTGCCACCAGCTTGGGGAGGGCCTTAATCAATGAGCAGTTCTTC. Its translation: CATSLGRALINEQFF.